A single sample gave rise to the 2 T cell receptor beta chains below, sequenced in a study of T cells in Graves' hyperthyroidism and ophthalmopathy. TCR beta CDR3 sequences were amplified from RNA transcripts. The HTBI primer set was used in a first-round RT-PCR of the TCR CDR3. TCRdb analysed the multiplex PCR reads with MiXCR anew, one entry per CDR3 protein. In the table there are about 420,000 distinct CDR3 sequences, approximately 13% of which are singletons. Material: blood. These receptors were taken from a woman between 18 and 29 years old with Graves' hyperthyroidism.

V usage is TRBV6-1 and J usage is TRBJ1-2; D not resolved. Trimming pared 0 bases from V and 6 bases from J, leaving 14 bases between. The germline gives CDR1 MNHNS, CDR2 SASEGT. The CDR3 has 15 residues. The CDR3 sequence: CASSEAIGNPHGYTF. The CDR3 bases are TGTGCCAGCAGTGAAGCGATAGGGAACCCACATGGCTACACCTTC.

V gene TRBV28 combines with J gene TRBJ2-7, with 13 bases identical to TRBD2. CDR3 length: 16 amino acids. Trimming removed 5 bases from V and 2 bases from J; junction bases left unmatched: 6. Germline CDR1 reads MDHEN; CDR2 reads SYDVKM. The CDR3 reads CASSLIGTSGAYEQYF. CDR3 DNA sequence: TGTGCCAGCAGTCTCATCGGGACTAGCGGGGCCTACGAGCAGTACTTC.